The clone carrying this T cell receptor (beta chain) has a count of ten or more. Antigen unknown. A single record per CDR3 protein comes from TCRdb applying MiXCR to the 5' RACE reads. The repertoire holds about 120,000 distinct CDR3 sequences, with roughly 9% as singletons. Germline loops: CDR1 SGHKS, CDR2 YYEKEE (reference sequence). The CDR3 extends over 12 amino acids. V gave up 4 bases and J gave up 4 bases, with 5 bases separating them. The entry originates in a study of T cells after yellow fever vaccination. Study findings and constraints: A weaker secondary response peaked on day 5, the primary on day 15. Subsequent to the booster, the majority of primary-vaccination clones reappeared (around 96% CD4, 88% CD8). Just a small share of clonotypes turned up in the CD4 compartment as well as the CD8 compartment.

This chain joins TRBV5-5 and TRBJ2-2; D unresolved. The specimen comprised CD8+ T cells sorted from PBMCs, sampled on the day of the yellow fever booster vaccination. The TCR comes from a young man who received the YFV17D yellow fever vaccine. The CDR3 sequence: CASSAFTGELFF. The CDR3 DNA reads as TGTGCCAGCAGCGCCTTCACCGGGGAGCTGTTTTTT.